The rows below give T cell receptor beta chains drawn from one sample of a study of cytomegalovirus exposure and HLA in healthy donors. Using immunoSEQ multiplex PCR, the repertoire was profiled, and TCRdb retains in-frame clones only, with some absent. The data contain some 140,000 clones, over 75% of them seen just once; the ten biggest clones take up 4% to 5.5%. Sequencing was done on a sample of PBMCs. These receptors all come from a man aged 25 to 40 in good health. CDR3s include the opening cysteine and the closing phenylalanine or tryptophan. D genes are given only for firm matches. Where a row states a size, it is once, few, many or the class of an expanded clone; other rows omit it.

j_call clone_size v_call d_call cdr3_nt cdr3_aa
TRBJ2-7 NA TRBV4-1 TRBD1 TGCGCCAGCAGCCTCGGGACAGGCAAAACCTACGAGCAGTACTTC CASSLGTGKTYEQYF
TRBJ2-3 NA TRBV5-8 TRBD1 TGTGCCAGCAGCTTGGAGGGGGCAACAGGAGATACGCAGTATTTT CASSLEGATGDTQYF
TRBJ2-3 NA TRBV5-4 TRBD2 TGTGCCAGCAGCTTAGGCGGGACTAGCGCCTCTTATACGCAGTATTTT CASSLGGTSASYTQYF
TRBJ2-7 NA TRBV11-3 NA TGTGCCAGCAGCTTAATCCCGGGACACACCTACGAGCAGTACTTC CASSLIPGHTYEQYF
TRBJ2-7 NA TRBV6-5 TRBD1 TGTGCCAGCAGAGACGGGACAGTCTCCTACGAGCAGTACTTC CASRDGTVSYEQYF
TRBJ2-7 NA TRBV11-2 TRBD2 TGTGCCAGCAGCTTAGGGACTAGCTTTGAGCAGTACTTC CASSLGTSFEQYF
TRBJ2-5 NA TRBV19 TRBD1 TGTGCCAGTAGCAGACAGGGAAGGGAGACCCAGTACTTC CASSRQGRETQYF
TRBJ1-3 NA TRBV5-8 NA TGTGCCAGCAGCTCGAGGGGAGGCTCTGGAAACACCATATATTTT CASSSRGGSGNTIYF
TRBJ1-3 NA TRBV14 NA TGTGCCAGCAGCCAATACAGAGCTGGAAACACCATATATTTT CASSQYRAGNTIYF
TRBJ2-7 few TRBV6-5 TRBD2 TGTGCCAGCAGTGTCGGGTGGGAGGGCAACGAGCAGTACTTC CASSVGWEGNEQYF
TRBJ2-7 NA TRBV7-9 TRBD2 TGTGCCAGCAGCTCCCGGGATAGCGGGAGTTTCCACGAGCAGTACTTC CASSSRDSGSFHEQYF
TRBJ1-2 NA TRBV7-9 TRBD1 TGTGCCAGCAGCTACCCGGGACAGGGCCATGGCTACACCTTC CASSYPGQGHGYTF
TRBJ2-3 few TRBV10-2 TRBD2 TGCGCCAGCAGTGGGTGGACTAGCGGGAGGGCAGATACGCAGTATTTT CASSGWTSGRADTQYF
TRBJ1-1 NA TRBV5-1 NA TGCGCCAGCAGCCCCACTGGACTGAGCACTGAAGCTTTCTTT CASSPTGLSTEAFF
TRBJ2-7 NA TRBV5-4 NA TGTGCCAGCAGCGGTGGGGCCACAAGGCAGCTTCGATACGAGCAGTACTTC CASSGGATRQLRYEQYF
TRBJ1-1 NA TRBV5-6 TRBD1 TGTGCCAGCAGCTTGGGACAGGGGAGTGAAGCTTTCTTT CASSLGQGSEAFF
TRBJ2-5 NA TRBV11-2 NA TGTGCCAGCAGTCGTGGGGGACTGAGGGAGACCCAGTACTTC CASSRGGLRETQYF
TRBJ2-1 NA TRBV27 TRBD2 TGTGCCAGCAGTTTATTTGGGGCTAGCGGGCCTTCGGAGCAGTTCTTC CASSLFGASGPSEQFF
TRBJ2-3 NA TRBV7-2 NA TGTGCCAGCAGCCCTAGCACAGATACGCAGTATTTT CASSPSTDTQYF
TRBJ2-7 NA TRBV28 TRBD1 TGTGCCAGCAGTTTACCCGCAGGGGGCCGCGAGCAGTACTTC CASSLPAGGREQYF
TRBJ2-3 NA TRBV19 NA TGTGCCAGTAACCCCTCAGACAGAGACACAGATACGCAGTATTTT CASNPSDRDTDTQYF
TRBJ2-7 few TRBV19 NA TGTGCCAGTAGCCACCCGACAGCCTACGAGCAGTACTTC CASSHPTAYEQYF
TRBJ1-5 few TRBV7-9 NA TGTGCCAGCAGCTTAGCGGGCCAGCCCCAGCATTTT CASSLAGQPQHF
TRBJ2-7 NA TRBV27 TRBD1 TGTGCCAGCATCAGAACCGGGACAGGGTTGGAAGAGCAGTACTTC CASIRTGTGLEEQYF
TRBJ2-3 NA TRBV7-3 TRBD2 TGTGCCAGCAGCAATAGCGGGTGGGGGGATACGCAGTATTTT CASSNSGWGDTQYF
TRBJ2-1 once TRBV11-2 NA TGTGCCAGCAGCTTACCCCGCCAGGGTCTGGGGTACAATGAGCAGTTCTTC CASSLPRQGLGYNEQFF
TRBJ2-7 NA TRBV10-3 TRBD1 TGTGCCATCAGTGAGTCGACAGGGGGCCCGACAGCCTACGAGCAGTACTTC CAISESTGGPTAYEQYF
TRBJ2-5 NA TRBV6-1 TRBD1 TGTGCCAGCAGTACCGGGACAGTACCTCAAGAGACCCAGTACTTC CASSTGTVPQETQYF
TRBJ2-7 NA TRBV27 TRBD2 TGTGCCAGCAGTTCGGGCCCTAGCGGATACTACGAGCAGTACTTC CASSSGPSGYYEQYF
TRBJ2-3 NA TRBV30 TRBD1 TGTGCCTGGGATCGGGACAGCCACTACACAGATACGCAGTATTTT CAWDRDSHYTDTQYF
TRBJ2-7 NA TRBV28 NA TGTGCCAGCAGTTCCCCGGGGGTATACGAGCAGTACTTC CASSSPGVYEQYF
TRBJ2-3 NA TRBV5-1 NA TGCGCCAGCAGCCCCCCCCCATCCAGCACAGATACGCAGTATTTT CASSPPPSSTDTQYF